Listed below are T cell receptor beta chains from one sample, sequenced in a study of blood T cell repertoires in COVID-19. The method was immunoSEQ multiplex PCR; TCRdb's version includes in-frame clones alone and lacks a portion of them. The data hold approximately 70,000 clones, with more than 75% observed a single time. The source material was peripheral blood. The receptors come from a woman aged 55-70 years with acute or convalescent COVID-19. Each CDR3 is given with its conserved first and last residue. D genes are given only for firm matches. Some rows have no size entry. The others give once, few or many, or a class for an expanded clone.

j_call,d_call,clone_size,v_call,cdr3_nt,cdr3_aa
TRBJ1-6,NA,NA,TRBV5-4,TGTGCCAGCAGCTTGGAGTTGAGGGCACCCCTCCACTTT,CASSLELRAPLHF
TRBJ1-6,TRBD1,NA,TRBV6-6,TGTGCCAGCAGCCGGGACAGGAATAATTCACCCCTCCACTTT,CASSRDRNNSPLHF
TRBJ2-3,TRBD2,NA,TRBV5-5,TGTGCCAGCAGCACCCCGAGCGGGGAGGGCCCAGATACGCAGTATTTT,CASSTPSGEGPDTQYF
TRBJ1-6,NA,NA,TRBV15,TGTGCCACCAGCAGGAGGCCAAATGGGTCACCCCTCCACTTT,CATSRRPNGSPLHF
TRBJ1-3,TRBD1,NA,TRBV9,TGTGCCAGCAGCGTATTCGACAGGGCGGAGGGAAACACCATATATTTT,CASSVFDRAEGNTIYF
TRBJ1-2,TRBD1,NA,TRBV28,TGTGCCAGCAGTTTAGGACAGGTCCCCTCCGGCTACACCTTC,CASSLGQVPSGYTF
TRBJ1-2,TRBD1,NA,TRBV6-5,TGTGCCAGCAGTTGGACAGGGGGCGCGGGTGGCTACACCTTC,CASSWTGGAGGYTF
TRBJ1-3,NA,NA,TRBV5-1,TGCGCCAGCAGCTTGGCACATTACTCTGGAAACACCATATATTTT,CASSLAHYSGNTIYF
TRBJ2-5,NA,once,TRBV7-2,TGTGCCAGCGGGCGGGGTAGGGCAGTTCCCACCCCACAAGAGACCCAGTACTTC,CASGRGRAVPTPQETQYF
TRBJ2-3,TRBD2,NA,TRBV7-6,TGTGCCAGCAGCTTAGCGGCGGGGGGAAAGACAGATACGCAGTATTTT,CASSLAAGGKTDTQYF
TRBJ1-2,NA,NA,TRBV6-5,TGTGCCAGCAGGGCCCTAGTGTATGGCTACACCTTC,CASRALVYGYTF
TRBJ1-4,NA,NA,TRBV15,TGTGCCACCAGGAGCGACTTAAATGAAAAACTGTTTTTT,CATRSDLNEKLFF
TRBJ1-4,TRBD1,NA,TRBV6-5,TGTGCCAGCACCAGGGACAGCTCAAATGAAAAACTGTTTTTT,CASTRDSSNEKLFF
TRBJ1-2,TRBD1,NA,TRBV18,TGTGCCAGCTCACCACTAACAGGGGGCGACTATGGCTACACCTTC,CASSPLTGGDYGYTF
TRBJ2-2,NA,NA,TRBV9,TGTGCCAGCAGCTCCTACCCTAGAGCCGGGGAGCTGTTTTTT,CASSSYPRAGELFF
TRBJ2-3,TRBD1,NA,TRBV5-1,TGCGCCAGCAGCTTCACAGGGGGCCCAGATACGCAGTATTTT,CASSFTGGPDTQYF
TRBJ2-1,TRBD1,once,TRBV5-4,TGTGCCAGCAGCCAAAAAGCGGGACAGGGGGTAAATGAGCAGTTCTTC,CASSQKAGQGVNEQFF
TRBJ2-5,NA,NA,TRBV5-1,TGCGCCAGCAGCTTGGGTTCGGCGACTGGCCAAGAGACCCAGTACTTC,CASSLGSATGQETQYF
TRBJ1-2,TRBD1,once,TRBV18,TGTGCCAGCTCGCCGACAGGGGAAGCTAACTATGGCTACACCTTC,CASSPTGEANYGYTF
TRBJ2-6,NA,NA,TRBV14,TGTGCCAGCAGCCAAACCTGGCGGCCCGAGGGCACTTATACTGGGGCCAACGTCCTGACTTTC,CASSQTWRPEGTYTGANVLTF
TRBJ2-5,NA,NA,TRBV19,TGTGCCAGTAGTCCACTTAGGAGTGGAGAGACCCAGTACTTC,CASSPLRSGETQYF
TRBJ2-5,TRBD1,NA,TRBV6-5,TGTGCCAGCAGTTACTCCACAGGGGTAGGAGAGACCCAGTACTTC,CASSYSTGVGETQYF
TRBJ2-2,NA,NA,TRBV7-6,TGTGCCAGCAGCGCGATACTAGGCACCGGGGAGCTGTTTTTT,CASSAILGTGELFF
TRBJ1-1,TRBD1,NA,TRBV19,TGTGCCAGTAGTCTTACAGGGGTCCCGGACACTGAAGCTTTCTTT,CASSLTGVPDTEAFF
TRBJ1-5,NA,NA,TRBV18,TGTGCCAGCTCACCACAGGGACTTAGCAATCAGCCCCAGCATTTT,CASSPQGLSNQPQHF
TRBJ2-3,NA,NA,TRBV5-1,TGCGCCAGCAGCCTGGGGGCACTGGGTCCCACAGATACGCAGTATTTT,CASSLGALGPTDTQYF
TRBJ1-2,TRBD1,NA,TRBV25-1,TGTGCCAGCAGTGAAGGCAGGGGGCATTCCACCTTC,CASSEGRGHSTF
TRBJ1-2,TRBD1,once,TRBV7-8,TGTGCCAGCAGCTCACGGGGCAGGGGGCAGGGGTTTGGCTACACCTTC,CASSSRGRGQGFGYTF
TRBJ1-2,TRBD1,NA,TRBV7-2,TGTGCCAGCAGCTGGGGACAGGGCGATGGCTACACCTTC,CASSWGQGDGYTF
TRBJ1-6,NA,NA,TRBV6-5,TGTGCCAGCAGCCGCGGACATGGCTCACCCCTCCACTTT,CASSRGHGSPLHF
TRBJ2-2,TRBD2,NA,TRBV11-3,TGTGCCAGCAAGCGGGGCCGGGGCACCGGGGAGCTGTTTTTT,CASKRGRGTGELFF
TRBJ2-5,TRBD1,NA,TRBV18,TGTGCCAGCTCACCAGGACAGGGGGCCATCGGGACCCAGTACTTC,CASSPGQGAIGTQYF
TRBJ1-2,NA,NA,TRBV28,TGTGCCAGCAGCCCATTAGGGGGTGGCTACACCTTC,CASSPLGGGYTF
TRBJ1-2,NA,NA,TRBV19,TGTGCCAGTAGTATGAGTTCGAGGGGGGGGATCTATGGCTACACCTTC,CASSMSSRGGIYGYTF
TRBJ2-3,TRBD2,NA,TRBV27,TGTGCCAGCAGTGTGGGACTAGCGGGAGTAGATACGCAGTATTTT,CASSVGLAGVDTQYF
TRBJ1-1,TRBD1,few,TRBV7-2,TGTGCCAGCAGCTTACCGGGGACAGCCCGAGCTTTCTTT,CASSLPGTARAFF
TRBJ1-1,NA,NA,TRBV6-5,TGTGCCAGCAGTTACTCGGAGGAGGGAGCGAACACTGAAGCTTTCTTT,CASSYSEEGANTEAFF
TRBJ2-5,NA,NA,TRBV27,TGTGCCAGCAGCTCATTTCGGACAGACCAAGAGACCCAGTACTTC,CASSSFRTDQETQYF